Sequencing of this TCR beta chain was carried out in a study of cytotoxic CD8 clonotypes in ibrutinib-treated CLL. Whole-study context: The study included about a dozen relapsed/refractory and around 16 treatment-naive patients; 17 to 18 had IGHV unmutated disease.

Produced via immunoSEQ multiplex PCR; TCRdb's table is partial and in-frame only. The table has 110,000 to 150,000 clones, more than 75% seen once. The CDR3 runs 14 residues. Germline assignment: CDR1 SGHTA and CDR2 FQGNSA. V was pared by 5 bases and J by 9 bases, with 19 bases between. This chain joins TRBV7-2 and TRBJ2-5, with a possible D match to TRBD2 (6 bases). The sample in question was PBMCs, obtained after 24 months of ibrutinib treatment. This receptor was taken from a human donor with chronic lymphocytic leukemia. CDR3 in amino acids: CASSPRTGTGAQYF. The CDR3 bases are TGTGCCAGCAGCCCCAGGACGGGGACGGGGGCCCAGTACTTC. Complete variable domain (other parts from reference TRBV7-2 and TRBJ2-5): GAGVSQSPSNKVTEKGKDVELRCDPISGHTALYWYRQSLGQGLEFLIYFQGNSAPDKSGLPSDRFSAERTGGSVSTLTIQRTQQEDSAVYLCASSPRTGTGAQYFGPGTRLLVL.